This TCR beta chain is drawn from a study of blood T cell repertoires in COVID-19. Germline V gene lookup returns CDR1 SQVTM and CDR2 ANQGSEA. The CDR3 extends over 13 amino acids. Trimming removed 4 bases from V and 7 bases from J; junction bases left unmatched: 1. The repertoire was sequenced with immunoSEQ multiplex PCR; TCRdb's copy has only in-frame clones and lacks some. The repertoire holds some 300,000 clones, with roughly 89% as singletons. The source material was peripheral blood. This sequence originates from a woman between 35 and 50 years old with COVID-19, enrolled during active disease. This chain uses TRBV29-1 with TRBJ1-4; 12 positions match TRBD1. As DNA, the CDR3 is TGCAGCGTTGCGGGACAGGGGGCTGAAAAACTGTTTTTT. This sequence encodes CSVAGQGAEKLFF.